Listed below are T cell receptor beta chains from one sample, sequenced in a study of blood T cell repertoires in COVID-19. Some clones are missing from TCRdb's copy, which holds only in-frame ones; the method was immunoSEQ multiplex PCR. The sample consists of about 27,000 clones, around nine tenths of them appearing once. Sequenced input: peripheral blood. The receptor source for this set is a human donor with active COVID-19. The donor label of this sample is uncertain. Both conserved end residues are part of each CDR3. Fields, in order: J gene, clone size, D gene, V gene, CDR3 DNA, CDR3 protein. The D gene is left open where the match is weak. A clone size is listed for some rows: how often the clone was seen (once, few, many), or a class if it is expanded.

TRBJ2-7,.,TRBD1,TRBV18,TGTGCCAGCTCACCCAGGACAGGGGCTCCTCACGAGCAGTACTTC,CASSPRTGAPHEQYF
TRBJ2-3,.,TRBD2,TRBV7-3,TGTGCCAGCAGCTTAACGGTAGCGGGCCTTAAGTATTTT,CASSLTVAGLKYF
TRBJ2-3,.,TRBD2,TRBV7-2,TGTGCCAGCAGCCCTGGACTAGCCGGTTTTTGGTATTTT,CASSPGLAGFWYF
TRBJ1-1,.,.,TRBV10-2,TGCGCCAGCAGTGAAACAGGGAGAGGCACTGAAGCTTTCTTT,CASSETGRGTEAFF
TRBJ2-1,.,TRBD2,TRBV19,TGTGCCAGTAGTATAGATCTGGCGGGGGGGTGGTATGAGCAGTTCTTC,CASSIDLAGGWYEQFF
TRBJ2-7,.,.,TRBV27,TGTGCCAGCAAAAAACAGGCCAGGGGCTCGTACGAGCAGTACTTC,CASKKQARGSYEQYF
TRBJ1-3,.,TRBD1,TRBV3-1/TRBV3-2,TGTGCCAGCAGCCTACAGACGGGCAGGGGGCGAGGAAACACCATATATTTT,CASSLQTGRGRGNTIYF
TRBJ1-5,.,TRBD1,TRBV19,TGTGCCAGTAGTCCGGACAGGGAAGAGGATCAGCCCCAGCATTTT,CASSPDREEDQPQHF
TRBJ2-7,.,TRBD1,TRBV20-1,TGCAGTGCTAGTCATGACAGGGTAAGCGAGCAGTACTTC,CSASHDRVSEQYF
TRBJ1-1,.,TRBD1,TRBV7-8,TGTGCCAGCAGCCTCCTTATAGAGGGGGCTAGGGGCGAAGCTTTCTTT,CASSLLIEGARGEAFF
TRBJ2-7,.,.,TRBV9,TGTGCCAGCAGCGCGACAGAGAACTACTACGAGCAGTACTTC,CASSATENYYEQYF
TRBJ1-4,.,TRBD1,TRBV6-1,TGTGCCAGCAGTGATCGACAGGGTGGTGAAAAACTGTTTTTT,CASSDRQGGEKLFF
TRBJ2-1,.,TRBD2,TRBV6-2/TRBV6-3,TGTGCCAGCAGTTACTCGCGTCGCGGGACTAGCGGGGGGGTGTACAATGAGCAGTTCTTC,CASSYSRRGTSGGVYNEQFF
TRBJ2-1,.,.,TRBV5-8,TGTGCCAGCAGCCCTAAAGGAGGGGAAGCGCATTACAATGAGCAGTTCTTC,CASSPKGGEAHYNEQFF
TRBJ2-5,.,.,TRBV5-1,TGCGCCAGCATCTCGGGTAGCGGAAACCAAGAGACCCAGTACTTC,CASISGSGNQETQYF
TRBJ1-3,.,.,TRBV30,TGTGCCTGGAGTCGAGATGGAAACACCATATATTTT,CAWSRDGNTIYF
TRBJ2-7,.,TRBD1,TRBV10-3,TGTGCCATCAGTACAGGGGTTTACGAGCAGTACTTC,CAISTGVYEQYF
TRBJ2-3,.,TRBD1,TRBV5-1,TGCGCCAGCAGAGAGGGACAGGGCACAGATACGCAGTATTTT,CASREGQGTDTQYF
TRBJ1-2,.,.,TRBV12-3/TRBV12-4,TGTGCCAGCACTCCCGGGTTCTATGGCTACACCTTC,CASTPGFYGYTF
TRBJ1-4,.,TRBD1,TRBV24-1,TGTGCCACCCGAGGGGGCGCAGGGGAAAAACTGTTTTTT,CATRGGAGEKLFF
TRBJ2-3,once,.,TRBV6-4,TGTGCCAGCAGTGTTCAGGGGTCAGATACGCAGTATTTT,CASSVQGSDTQYF
TRBJ2-7,.,TRBD2,TRBV7-8,TGTGCCAGCAGCTTAGGACTAGCGGGGGGGTTCGAGCAGTACTTC,CASSLGLAGGFEQYF
TRBJ1-2,.,.,TRBV6-5,TGTGCCAGCAGTCTGCCGGGACTAAACTATGGCTACACCTTC,CASSLPGLNYGYTF
TRBJ2-5,.,TRBD2,TRBV5-5,TGTGCCAGCAGCCTGCGGACTAGCGGGAGGGCCCGGGAGACCCAGTACTTC,CASSLRTSGRARETQYF
TRBJ2-7,.,.,TRBV5-4,TGTGCCAGCAGCCCCCGAGGAACATACTACGAGCAGTACTTC,CASSPRGTYYEQYF
TRBJ2-4,.,TRBD1,TRBV5-4,TGTGCCTGGGACAGGGGGGGGTTAGGGCAGTACTTC,CAWDRGGLGQYF
TRBJ2-7,.,TRBD2,TRBV28,TGTGCCCCCATTGATCCGGGACTAGCGGTTTTGGAGCAGTACTTC,CAPIDPGLAVLEQYF
TRBJ2-7,.,TRBD1,TRBV3-1/TRBV3-2,TGTGCCAGCAGTGGAGGTGGCAGGGGGTACGAGCAGTACTTC,CASSGGGRGYEQYF
TRBJ2-1,.,.,TRBV4-3,TGCGCCAGCAGCCAAGATGGTCCTCGGAATGAGCAGTTCTTC,CASSQDGPRNEQFF